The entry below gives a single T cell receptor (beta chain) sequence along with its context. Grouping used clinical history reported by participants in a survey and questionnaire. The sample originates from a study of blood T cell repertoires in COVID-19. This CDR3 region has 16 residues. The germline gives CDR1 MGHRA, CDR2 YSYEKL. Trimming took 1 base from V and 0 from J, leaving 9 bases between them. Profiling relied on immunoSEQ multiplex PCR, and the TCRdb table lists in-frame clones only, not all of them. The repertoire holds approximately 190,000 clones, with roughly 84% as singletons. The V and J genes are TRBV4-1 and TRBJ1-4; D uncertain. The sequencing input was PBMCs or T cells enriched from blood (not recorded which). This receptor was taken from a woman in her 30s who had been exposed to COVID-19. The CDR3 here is CASSQGNSATNEKLFF. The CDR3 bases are TGCGCCAGCAGCCAAGGGAACAGTGCAACTAATGAAAAACTGTTTTTT.